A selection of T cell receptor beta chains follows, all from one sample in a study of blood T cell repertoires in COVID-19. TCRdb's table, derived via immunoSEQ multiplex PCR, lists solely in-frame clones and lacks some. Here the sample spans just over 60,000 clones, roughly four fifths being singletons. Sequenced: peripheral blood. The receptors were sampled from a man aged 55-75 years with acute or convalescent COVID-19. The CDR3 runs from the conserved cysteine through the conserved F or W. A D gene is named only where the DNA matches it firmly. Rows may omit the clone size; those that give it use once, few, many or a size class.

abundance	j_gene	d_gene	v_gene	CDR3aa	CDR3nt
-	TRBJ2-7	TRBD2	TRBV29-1	CSVVLVGTSGTLEQYF	TGCAGCGTTGTATTGGTGGGGACTAGCGGGACCCTGGAGCAGTACTTC
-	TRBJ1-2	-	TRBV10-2	CASTDIGDYGYTF	TGCGCCAGCACTGATATCGGAGACTATGGCTACACCTTC
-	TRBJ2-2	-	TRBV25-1	CASTKAGLTGELFF	TGTGCCAGCACAAAGGCGGGCCTCACCGGGGAGCTGTTTTTT
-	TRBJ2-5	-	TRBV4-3	CASSQHTQETQYF	TGCGCCAGCAGCCAACATACACAAGAGACCCAGTACTTC
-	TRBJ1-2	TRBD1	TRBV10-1	CASSESDRVCYGYTF	TGCGCCAGCAGTGAGTCAGACAGGGTGTGCTATGGCTACACCTTC
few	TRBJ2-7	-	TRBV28	CASSLGRGTYEQYF	TGTGCCAGCAGTTTAGGGAGGGGGACCTACGAGCAGTACTTC
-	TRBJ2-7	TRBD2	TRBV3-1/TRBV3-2	CASRTSGSSYEQYF	TGTGCCAGCAGAACGAGCGGGAGCTCCTACGAGCAGTACTTC
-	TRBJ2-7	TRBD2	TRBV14	CASRLAGGPYEQYF	TGTGCCAGCAGGCTAGCGGGAGGGCCTTACGAGCAGTACTTC
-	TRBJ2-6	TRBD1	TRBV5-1	CASSLTGQYSGANVLTF	TGCGCCAGCAGCTTGACGGGACAGTACTCTGGGGCCAACGTCCTGACTTTC
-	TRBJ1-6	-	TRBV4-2	CASSQDVRGGDSPLHF	TGTGCCAGCAGCCAAGATGTCCGAGGAGGGGATTCACCCCTCCACTTT
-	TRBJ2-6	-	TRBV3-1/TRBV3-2	CASTSGVPGANVLTF	TGTGCCAGTACATCGGGGGTGCCCGGGGCCAACGTCCTGACTTTC
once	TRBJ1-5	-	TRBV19	CASSIDDAGVRQPQHF	TGTGCCAGTAGTATAGATGATGCGGGGGTTAGGCAGCCCCAGCATTTT
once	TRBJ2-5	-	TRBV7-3	CASSRHGTWQETQYF	TGTGCCAGCAGCCGCCACGGGACTTGGCAAGAGACCCAGTACTTC
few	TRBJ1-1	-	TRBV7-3	CASSFGLDTEAFF	TGTGCCAGCAGCTTTGGACTGGACACTGAAGCTTTCTTT
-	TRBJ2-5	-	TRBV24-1	CATRPSVEGTQYF	TGTGCCACCAGACCCAGCGTAGAAGGGACCCAGTACTTC
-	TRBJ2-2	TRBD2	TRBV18	CASSPASGRTGELFF	TGTGCCAGCTCACCCGCTAGCGGGAGGACCGGGGAGCTGTTTTTT
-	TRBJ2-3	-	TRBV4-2	CASSQYFGTSTDTQYF	TGTGCCAGCAGCCAATATTTCGGTACTAGCACAGATACGCAGTATTTT
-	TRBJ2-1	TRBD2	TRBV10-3	CAIRVTSGRDNEQFF	TGTGCCATCAGGGTGACTAGCGGGAGAGACAATGAGCAGTTCTTC
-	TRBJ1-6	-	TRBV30	CAWKRERNSPLHF	TGTGCCTGGAAGAGAGAGAGGAATTCACCCCTCCACTTT
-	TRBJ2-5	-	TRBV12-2	CASRRIRARRRETQYF	TGTGCAAGTCGCCGAATCCGGGCCCGGAGGCGGGAGACCCAGTACTTC
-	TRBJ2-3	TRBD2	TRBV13	CASSQGTRGSDTQYF	TGTGCCAGCAGCCAGGGGACTAGAGGGTCAGATACGCAGTATTTT
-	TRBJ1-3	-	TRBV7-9	CASSPDTVTGNTIYF	TGTGCCAGCAGCCCTGACACGGTCACGGGAAACACCATATATTTT
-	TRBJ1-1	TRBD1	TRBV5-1	CASSSGQGNTEAFF	TGCGCCAGCAGCTCAGGACAGGGTAACACTGAAGCTTTCTTT
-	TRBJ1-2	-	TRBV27	CASSSRDNSNYGYTF	TGTGCCAGCAGTTCCCGGGACAACTCTAACTATGGCTACACCTTC
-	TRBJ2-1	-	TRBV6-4	CASSDEFRGEQFF	TGTGCCAGCAGTGACGAATTCCGGGGTGAGCAGTTCTTC